The 23 T cell receptor beta chains below all came from one sample that was sequenced in a study of tumor and adjacent non-tumor tissue in lung cancer. This sample's RNA came from whole unsorted tissue. A modified ARM-PCR protocol with three rounds of nested PCR amplified TCRbeta. One entry per CDR3 protein results from TCRdb running MiXCR on the multiplex PCR reads. The sample contains about 200,000 distinct CDR3 sequences, over 55% of which appear only once. Material: lung tumor tissue. These receptors all come from a man in his 60s with non-small cell lung cancer.

Turning to this clonotype: This may come from a read error, since a much larger clone is one base off. The chain recombines TRBV29-1 with TRBJ2-3, with TRBD2 identical over 7 bases. The ends lost 3 bases at V and 4 bases at J; junction bases unmatched: 7. Germline V gives CDR1 SQVTM, CDR2 ANQGSEA. The CDR3 totals 14 residues. In DNA form, the CDR3 reads TGCAGCGTTGATGGGACTAACGGCGCAGATACGCAGTATTTT. The encoded protein is CSVDGTNGADTQYF.

Details on this clonotype: An end of the junction does not agree with germline; a read error may underlie this. The chain couples TRBV12-3 or TRBV12-4 to TRBJ1-5; TRBD1 agrees at 9 bases. There are 16 residues in the CDR3. CDR3 sequence (DNA): TGTGCCAGCAGTCCCCTCGGGACAGGGAACAATCAACCCCAGCATTTT. Translating it yields CASSPLGTGNNQPQHF.

With regard to this clonotype: No conserved phenylalanine or tryptophan is present at the end of the CDR3, so a read error is the likely explanation. The chain has TRBV12-3 or TRBV12-4 and TRBJ1-6; D uncertain. V was cut by 4 bases and J by 6 bases, with 13 bases left in between. CDR3 size: 15 residues. CDR3 coding DNA: TGTGCCAGCAGTTCGGACGGGCTGATTAATTCACCCCTCCACATT. As protein: CASSSDGLINSPLHI.

This clonotype was recorded only once. The conserved phenylalanine or tryptophan normally closing the CDR3 is absent here, so this likely arose from a read error. The chain couples TRBV6-2 or TRBV6-3 to TRBJ2-7, with TRBD2 identical over 8 bases. The CDR3 is made up of 17 amino acids. Germline CDR1 MNHEY, CDR2 SVGEGT. Here the CDR3 reads CAGSYSGGGVRSYEQYI. The CDR3 nucleotides read TGTGCCGGCAGTTACTCGGGGGGGGGCGTCCGCTCCTACGAGCAGTACATC.

This clonotype was counted at least ten times. This sequence joins TRBV20-1 and TRBJ1-2; TRBD1 agrees at 7 bases. Germline trimming cut 5 bases from V and 6 bases from J; bases unmatched to any gene: 9. Germline CDR1 and CDR2: DFQATT and SNEGSKA (reference sequence). This CDR3 is built from 13 residues. The CDR3: CSAQGQLLNGYTF. CDR3 coding DNA: TGCAGTGCTCAGGGACAGCTCCTGAATGGCTACACCTTC.

Concerning this clonotype itself: A much bigger clone sits one base away, suggesting this may be a read error. The rearrangement uses TRBV6-5 and TRBJ2-7; perhaps TRBD1 as D (5 bases). CDR1 MNHEY and CDR2 SVGAGI come from the germline V gene. The V end was cut by 5 bases, the J end by 3 bases, with 11 bases between. The CDR3 runs to 13 residues. The CDR3 coding sequence is TGTGCCAGCAGTCCCCCAGGGTGCTACGAGCAGTACTTC. This codes for CASSPPGCYEQYF.

V and J are TRBV4-3 and TRBJ2-1; 14 bases agree with TRBD2. The CDR3 has 17 amino acids. V dropped 4 bases and J dropped 4; count of bases not matched to a gene: 6. Per germline, CDR1 LGHNA and CDR2 YSLEER. The CDR3: CASSLGTSGSDYNEQFF. In nucleotides, the CDR3 is TGCGCCAGCAGCCTCGGGACTAGCGGGAGTGATTACAATGAGCAGTTCTTC.

Comments on this clonotype: A read error may produce the germline difference seen at one junction end. The chain joins TRBV4-2 to TRBJ2-3; a possible D gene is TRBD1 (5 bases). The CDR3 spans 14 residues. Germline V gives CDR1 LGHNA, CDR2 YNFKEQ. The CDR3 coding sequence is TGTGCCAACAGCCAAGACCGACAGTCAGATACGCAGTATTTT. It yields the protein CANSQDRQSDTQYF.

This clonotype was found a few times. The V and J genes are TRBV5-4 and TRBJ2-3; 9 bases agree with TRBD1. This CDR3 is built from 15 residues. CDR1 is SGHNT and CDR2 is YYREEE in the germline V gene (reference sequence). After removal of 0 bases from V and 3 bases from J, the junction contained 2 bases not matched to a gene. The CDR3 coding sequence is TGTGCCAGCAGCTTGGGGGGACAGGGTACAGATACGCAGTATTTT. Translation: CASSLGGQGTDTQYF.

Points on this clonotype: At one boundary the junction diverges from the germline segment, which might be a read error. This chain joins TRBV6-6 and TRBJ1-6; D possibly corresponds to TRBD1 (5 bases). CDR3 size: 14 residues. CDR1 and CDR2 from the germline V gene are MNHNY and SVGAGI (reference sequence). The CDR3 DNA reads TGTGCCAGCCACCCTGCGCTGGCAGGGTCACCCTTCCACTTT. Translating it yields CASHPALAGSPFHF.

This clonotype appeared a single time. The junction departs from germline at one end; a sequencing error may be responsible. J is TRBJ2-1 and V is TRBV11-3; a weak D match, TRBD2 (5 bases). The CDR3 spans 15 residues. The germline V gene encodes CDR1 SGHNT and CDR2 YENEEA. The CDR3, as DNA: TGTGCCAGCAGCTTAGCTGGAGCCGACTACAATAAGCAGTTCTTC. Amino acids: CASSLAGADYNKQFF.

As to this clonotype: An end of the junction does not agree with germline; a read error may underlie this. The rearrangement uses TRBV4-3 and TRBJ2-1; 12 bases are shared with TRBD2. The V gene's germline CDR1 is LGHNA and CDR2 YSLEER. This CDR3 region has 18 residues. The CDR3 bases are TGCGCCAGCAACCAAGGGCTAGCGGGAGGGAGTTCCTACAATGAGCAGTTCTTC. This translates into CASNQGLAGGSSYNEQFF.

The chain joins TRBV30 to TRBJ1-5; no definite D call. Germline V gives CDR1 GTSNPN, CDR2 SVGIG (reference sequence). The CDR3 consists of 12 residues. V lost 2 bases and J lost 9, with 11 bases in between. The CDR3 region is CAWSLGWRPQHF. CDR3 nucleotides: TGTGCCTGGAGTCTAGGATGGCGGCCCCAGCATTTT.

As to this clonotype: The junction shows a germline mismatch at one end, possibly a read error. The genes are TRBV20-1 and TRBJ1-2, with 8 bases fitting TRBD1. The CDR3 has 13 residues. Per the germline V gene, CDR1 is DFQATT and CDR2 is SNEGSKA (reference sequence). In nucleotides, the CDR3 is TGCAGTGCTAGCAGGGGACAGGACTATTGCTACACCTTC. Its protein product is CSASRGQDYCYTF.

This clonotype was found a few times. The V and J genes are TRBV4-2 and TRBJ1-5; TRBD1 matches 7 bases. Unmatched junction bases numbered 11, after V lost 5 bases and J lost 7 bases. Germline loops: CDR1 LGHNA, CDR2 YNFKEQ. This CDR3 region has 15 residues. CDR3 DNA sequence: TGTGCCAGCAGCTGTGACAGGGAGAGTAGACAGCCCCAGCATTTT. Translating gives CASSCDRESRQPQHF.

This rearrangement joins TRBV12-3 or TRBV12-4 to TRBJ2-7; 11 positions match TRBD1. This CDR3 has 15 amino acids. The trim removed 0 bases at V and 3 bases at J, leaving 1 base unmatched. Here the CDR3 reads CASSLAGQGDYEQYF. The DNA of the CDR3 is TGTGCCAGCAGTTTAGCGGGACAGGGGGACTACGAGCAGTACTTC.

CDR3 sequence reads: CSTPAGGPSETQYF. In DNA, the CDR3 is TGCAGTACACCAGCGGGGGGGCCGTCCGAAACCCAGTACTTC. The genes are TRBV20-1 and TRBJ2-5; 10 nucleotides match TRBD2. The V gene end was trimmed by 8 bases and the J gene end by 8 bases; junction bases not matched to a gene: 14. Germline values: CDR1 DFQATT, CDR2 SNEGSKA (reference sequence). This CDR3 has 14 residues.

With respect to this clonotype: This likely comes from a read error, as the CDR3 has no conserved phenylalanine or tryptophan at its end. V is TRBV29-1 and J is TRBJ1-5; D is perhaps TRBD1 (5 bases). This CDR3 has 15 amino acids. Per germline, CDR1 SQVTM and CDR2 ANQGSEA. Trimming cost V 6 bases and J 5 bases, with 20 bases left between them. For the CDR3, the DNA is TGCAGCGTCAAGATGTACGGGGGGGGTGATCAGCCCCAGCATTGT. Translation gives CSVKMYGGGDQPQHC.

This clonotype was counted between two and nine times. A much larger clone lies one base from this, so it may be a read error. The genes are TRBV11-3 and TRBJ1-2, with 7 positions matching TRBD1. CDR1 SGHNT and CDR2 YENEEA come from the germline V gene. The V gene end was trimmed by 5 bases and the J gene end by 5 bases; junction bases not matched to a gene: 5. CDR3 size: 13 residues. The CDR3 reads CASSLQGVYGYTF. Here the CDR3 DNA reads TGTGCCAGCAGCCTGCAGGGGGTTTATGGCTACACCTTC.

This clonotype was seen repeatedly, ten times or more. The CDR3 DNA reads TGTGCCAGCAGCTTAGTTGGGGATACGCAGTATTTT. Translation: CASSLVGDTQYF. The rearrangement joins TRBV11-3 to TRBJ2-3; D gene ambiguous. V lost 1 base and J 6 bases, leaving 5 bases between the germline ends. Germline V CDR1 and CDR2: SGHNT, YENEEA. This CDR3 region has 12 residues. The whole variable domain, filled in from reference TRBV11-3 and TRBJ2-3, reads EAGVVQSPRYKIIEKKQPVAFWCNPISGHNTLYWYLQNLGQGPELLIRYENEEAVDDSQLPKDRFSAERLKGVDSTLKIQPAELGDSAVYLCASSLVGDTQYFGPGTRLTVL.

With regard to this clonotype: A much larger clone sits a single nucleotide away, making a read error possible. The chain has TRBV6-5 and TRBJ1-2, with D maybe TRBD1 (5 bases). Germline-derived CDR1 and CDR2 are MNHEY and SVGAGI. The CDR3 loop spans 12 amino acids. As DNA, the CDR3 is TGTGTTACCAGGAGGGGTGACTATGGCTACACCTTC. It yields the protein CVTRRGDYGYTF.

Points on this clonotype: The conserved phenylalanine or tryptophan normally closing the CDR3 is absent here, so this likely arose from a read error. The chain uses TRBV7-2 and TRBJ2-3; D is ambiguous. Trimming stripped 1 base from V and 6 bases from J, with 8 bases between. This CDR3 has 13 amino acids. The germline gives CDR1 SGHTA, CDR2 FQGNSA. CDR3 DNA: TGTGCCAGCAGCTTAGGGGGTAGGGATACGCAGTATTAT. The encoded protein is CASSLGGRDTQYY.

Of note for this clonotype: A much larger clone lies one base from this, so it may be a read error. It is likely a read error, because the conserved phenylalanine at the end of the CDR3 is missing. The J gene is TRBJ2-7, the V gene TRBV20-1, with D uncertain. V lost 1 base and J 7 bases, leaving 14 bases between the germline ends. The CDR3 spans 13 residues. Germline V gene data show CDR1 as DFQATT and CDR2 as SNEGSKA (reference sequence). CDR3 sequence reads: CSARATRSREQYL. In nucleotides, the CDR3 is TGCAGTGCTAGAGCAACTCGATCGAGGGAGCAGTACCTC.